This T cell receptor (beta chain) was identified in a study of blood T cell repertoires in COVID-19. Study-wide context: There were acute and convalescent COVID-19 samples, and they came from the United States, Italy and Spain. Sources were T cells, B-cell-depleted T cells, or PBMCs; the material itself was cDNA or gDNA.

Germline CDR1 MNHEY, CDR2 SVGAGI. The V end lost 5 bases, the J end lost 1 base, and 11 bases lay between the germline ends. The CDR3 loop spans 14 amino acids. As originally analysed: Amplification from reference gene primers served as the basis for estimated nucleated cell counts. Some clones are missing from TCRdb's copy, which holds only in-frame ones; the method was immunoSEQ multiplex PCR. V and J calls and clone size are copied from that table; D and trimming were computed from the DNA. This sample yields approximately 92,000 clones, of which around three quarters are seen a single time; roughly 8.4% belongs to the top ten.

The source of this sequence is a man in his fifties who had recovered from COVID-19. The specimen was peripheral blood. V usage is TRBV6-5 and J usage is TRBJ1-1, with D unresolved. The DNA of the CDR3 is TGTGCCAGCAGTCTCGTTACAAGGAACACTGAAGCTTTCTTT. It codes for CASSLVTRNTEAFF.